This TCR beta chain was captured in a study of blood T cell repertoires in COVID-19. Data came from immunoSEQ multiplex PCR; TCRdb stores just in-frame clones and leaves some out. This sample has roughly 30,000 clones, with 85% to 90% found just once. The CDR3 consists of 14 residues. J lost 4 bases, V lost 5 bases, and 5 bases had no gene match. Germline assignment: CDR1 SNHLY and CDR2 FYNNEI. V and J are TRBV2 and TRBJ1-2; 9 positions agree with TRBD1. The sample taken for sequencing was peripheral blood. The TCR originated in a man aged 65 to 85 with acute or convalescent COVID-19. The chain's CDR3 is CASSTGGRGYGYTF. In DNA form, the CDR3 reads TGTGCCAGCAGTACAGGGGGCAGGGGCTATGGCTACACCTTC.